This is a list of T cell receptor beta chains from one sample in a study of CD8 T cells in ankylosing spondylitis. TCRdb reanalysed the 5' RACE reads using MiXCR and keeps one entry per CDR3 protein. The sample carries some 200,000 distinct CDR3 sequences, 9.5% to 15% recorded once. The sequencing input was blood, either unsorted or a sorted T cell fraction (not recorded which). The receptors come from a male donor with ankylosing spondylitis or in good health (not recorded which). The CDR3 runs from the conserved cysteine through the conserved F or W. Each record gives: clone size, J gene, D gene, V gene, CDR3 protein, CDR3 DNA. D genes are given only for firm matches. Rows may omit the clone size; those that give it use once, few, many or a size class.

clone_size: few; j_call: TRBJ1-1; d_call: TRBD1; v_call: TRBV29-1; cdr3_aa: CSVTMTGFEAFF; cdr3_nt: TGCAGCGTCACCATGACAGGGTTTGAAGCTTTCTTT
clone_size: .; j_call: TRBJ1-2; d_call: .; v_call: TRBV2; cdr3_aa: CAREVVGAAIYGYTF; cdr3_nt: TGTGCCAGAGAAGTTGTAGGGGCCGCTATTTATGGCTACACCTTC
clone_size: few; j_call: TRBJ1-2; d_call: .; v_call: TRBV27; cdr3_aa: CASSLKVNYGYTF; cdr3_nt: TGTGCCAGCAGTTTAAAGGTGAACTATGGCTACACCTTC
clone_size: .; j_call: TRBJ2-7; d_call: .; v_call: TRBV3-1; cdr3_aa: CASSQAQPGLLYEQYF; cdr3_nt: TGTGCCAGCAGCCAAGCCCAACCGGGACTCCTTTACGAGCAGTACTTC
clone_size: .; j_call: TRBJ2-3; d_call: .; v_call: TRBV20-1; cdr3_aa: CSATGHYTDTQYF; cdr3_nt: TGCAGTGCAACGGGACACTACACAGATACGCAGTATTTT
clone_size: many; j_call: TRBJ1-1; d_call: .; v_call: TRBV12-3/TRBV12-4; cdr3_aa: CASSSDREAFF; cdr3_nt: TGTGCCAGCAGCTCAGACAGGGAAGCTTTCTTT
clone_size: many; j_call: TRBJ2-3; d_call: TRBD1; v_call: TRBV5-1; cdr3_aa: CASSLGGQATDTQYF; cdr3_nt: TGCGCCAGCAGCTTGGGCGGACAGGCTACAGATACGCAGTATTTT
clone_size: .; j_call: TRBJ2-2; d_call: TRBD1; v_call: TRBV5-1; cdr3_aa: CASSLGDRENTGELFF; cdr3_nt: TGCGCCAGCAGCTTGGGGGACAGGGAGAACACCGGGGAGCTGTTTTTT
clone_size: .; j_call: TRBJ2-1; d_call: .; v_call: TRBV14; cdr3_aa: CASSQRSPGTHKFF; cdr3_nt: TGTGCCAGCAGCCAACGTAGTCCCGGGACTCATAAGTTCTTC
clone_size: few; j_call: TRBJ2-7; d_call: .; v_call: TRBV3-1; cdr3_aa: CASSHPSQGGTYEQYF; cdr3_nt: TGTGCCAGCAGCCATCCCTCGCAGGGCGGAACCTACGAGCAGTACTTC
clone_size: .; j_call: TRBJ2-3; d_call: .; v_call: TRBV7-9; cdr3_aa: CASSFPSGPKISDTQYF; cdr3_nt: TGTGCCAGCAGCTTCCCATCGGGACCGAAGATTTCAGATACGCAGTATTTT
clone_size: .; j_call: TRBJ2-7; d_call: .; v_call: TRBV3-1; cdr3_aa: CASSHFRDSVSYEQYF; cdr3_nt: TGTGCCAGCAGCCATTTCCGGGACTCCGTCTCCTACGAGCAGTACTTC
clone_size: few; j_call: TRBJ2-7; d_call: TRBD1; v_call: TRBV4-1; cdr3_aa: CASSPQQGVGYEQYF; cdr3_nt: TGCGCCAGCAGCCCCCAACAGGGGGTCGGTTACGAGCAGTACTTC
clone_size: .; j_call: TRBJ2-7; d_call: TRBD1; v_call: TRBV5-4; cdr3_aa: CASSLRPQGNDYEQYF; cdr3_nt: TGTGCCAGCAGCTTGAGGCCACAGGGGAATGACTACGAGCAGTACTTC
clone_size: .; j_call: TRBJ2-7; d_call: TRBD1; v_call: TRBV6-5; cdr3_aa: CASSYGQGSGEQYF; cdr3_nt: TGTGCCAGCAGTTACGGACAGGGTAGTGGCGAGCAGTACTTC
clone_size: many; j_call: TRBJ2-5; d_call: .; v_call: TRBV7-9; cdr3_aa: CASSLAVGETQYF; cdr3_nt: TGTGCCAGCAGCTTAGCAGTGGGGGAGACCCAGTACTTC
clone_size: few; j_call: TRBJ2-3; d_call: .; v_call: TRBV5-1; cdr3_aa: CASSFTDRTTDTQYF; cdr3_nt: TGCGCCAGCAGCTTCACGGATCGGACCACAGATACGCAGTATTTT
clone_size: many; j_call: TRBJ2-5; d_call: .; v_call: TRBV5-1; cdr3_aa: CASSRGWASRETQYF; cdr3_nt: TGCGCCAGCAGCCGAGGTTGGGCAAGTCGGGAGACCCAGTACTTC
clone_size: .; j_call: TRBJ2-1; d_call: .; v_call: TRBV20-1; cdr3_aa: CSAPQRTPYNEQFF; cdr3_nt: TGCAGTGCCCCGCAGAGAACCCCCTACAATGAGCAGTTCTTC
clone_size: .; j_call: TRBJ2-1; d_call: TRBD2; v_call: TRBV11-2; cdr3_aa: CASSSRTSGNEQFF; cdr3_nt: TGTGCCAGCAGCTCCCGGACTAGCGGTAATGAGCAGTTCTTC
clone_size: few; j_call: TRBJ1-6; d_call: .; v_call: TRBV9; cdr3_aa: CASSVVLLHNTGYSPLHF; cdr3_nt: TGTGCCAGCAGCGTAGTCCTTCTCCATAACACCGGGTATTCACCCCTCCACTTT
clone_size: many; j_call: TRBJ2-5; d_call: TRBD1; v_call: TRBV7-9; cdr3_aa: CASSGWTGMDF; cdr3_nt: TGTGCCAGCAGCGGATGGACAGGGATGGACTTC
clone_size: .; j_call: TRBJ2-7; d_call: TRBD1; v_call: TRBV5-1; cdr3_aa: CASSGFGTVLGEQYF; cdr3_nt: TGCGCCAGCAGCGGCTTTGGGACAGTTCTGGGCGAGCAGTACTTC
clone_size: .; j_call: TRBJ2-2; d_call: .; v_call: TRBV15; cdr3_aa: CATSAWQGADTGELFF; cdr3_nt: TGTGCCACCAGCGCCTGGCAGGGAGCGGACACCGGGGAGCTGTTTTTT
clone_size: few; j_call: TRBJ1-1; d_call: TRBD1; v_call: TRBV5-1; cdr3_aa: CASSWRQGLNTEAFF; cdr3_nt: TGCGCCAGCAGCTGGCGACAGGGGTTGAACACTGAAGCTTTCTTT
clone_size: many; j_call: TRBJ1-1; d_call: .; v_call: TRBV12-3/TRBV12-4; cdr3_aa: CASRGEAEAFF; cdr3_nt: TGTGCCAGCAGGGGGGAGGCCGAAGCTTTCTTT
clone_size: .; j_call: TRBJ1-4; d_call: .; v_call: TRBV12-3/TRBV12-4; cdr3_aa: CASSLGGGEKLFF; cdr3_nt: TGTGCCAGCAGTTTGGGTGGTGGTGAAAAACTGTTTTTT
clone_size: .; j_call: TRBJ2-1; d_call: .; v_call: TRBV19; cdr3_aa: CASSIGGYSSYNEQFF; cdr3_nt: TGTGCCAGTAGTATTGGCGGGTACAGCTCCTACAATGAGCAGTTCTTC
clone_size: .; j_call: TRBJ1-1; d_call: TRBD1; v_call: TRBV20-1; cdr3_aa: CSAREPQGAEAFF; cdr3_nt: TGCAGTGCTAGAGAGCCCCAGGGGGCTGAAGCTTTCTTT
clone_size: .; j_call: TRBJ2-1; d_call: .; v_call: TRBV20-1; cdr3_aa: CSAREGASPPYNEQFF; cdr3_nt: TGCAGTGCTAGAGAGGGGGCTAGCCCCCCCTACAATGAGCAGTTCTTC
clone_size: .; j_call: TRBJ2-2; d_call: TRBD2; v_call: TRBV3-1; cdr3_aa: CASSKWQTSGGYTGELFF; cdr3_nt: TGTGCCAGCAGCAAATGGCAGACTAGCGGGGGGTACACCGGGGAGCTGTTTTTT